This entry lists 32 T cell receptor beta chains sequenced from one sample in a study of blood T cell repertoires in COVID-19. Measured with immunoSEQ multiplex PCR; TCRdb has only the in-frame clones, and not every one. The repertoire holds some 200,000 clones, with around 82% as singletons. Material for sequencing was PBMCs or T cells enriched from blood (not recorded which). The receptors originated from a woman aged 40 to 49 with acute COVID-19.

This chain links TRBV3-1 (or the pseudogene TRBV3-2) with TRBJ1-1; 7 bases match TRBD1. CDR3 length: 14 residues. V lost 1 base and J lost 7; bases outside the gene matches: 6. Germline V gene data show CDR1 as LGHDT and CDR2 as YNNKEL (reference sequence). CDR3 protein: CASSQATGEFEAFF. As DNA, the CDR3 is TGTGCCAGCAGCCAAGCAACAGGGGAGTTTGAAGCTTTCTTT.

This rearrangement joins TRBV16 to TRBJ1-1; D is perhaps TRBD1 (6 bases). V was trimmed by 0 bases and J by 4 bases, leaving 12 bases between them. Germline CDR1 and CDR2: KGHSY and FQNENV. The CDR3 extends over 15 amino acids. CDR3 in DNA: TGTGCCAGCAGCCAATCGATTAGGGGGAGCACTGAAGCTTTCTTT. Translating gives CASSQSIRGSTEAFF.

The chain carries TRBV28 and TRBJ2-7; D not certain. The CDR3 runs 13 residues. In germline, CDR1 is MDHEN, CDR2 SYDVKM. V lost 5 bases, J lost 8 bases, and 16 bases lay in between. This chain's CDR3 is CASSVEFPRKQYF. The CDR3, as DNA: TGTGCCAGCAGTGTGGAATTTCCTAGAAAGCAGTACTTC. Drawing the rest from reference TRBV28 and TRBJ2-7, the complete variable domain is DVKVTQSSRYLVKRTGEKVFLECVQDMDHENMFWYRQDPGLGLRLIYFSYDVKMKEKGDIPEGYSVSREKKERFSLILESASTNQTSMYLCASSVEFPRKQYFGPGTRLTVT.

The chain links TRBV5-4 to TRBJ2-7; the match to TRBD1 covers 11 bases. The CDR3 has 16 amino acids. CDR1 SGHNT and CDR2 YYREEE come from the germline V gene (reference sequence). The V segment lost 4 bases and the J segment 4 bases; nucleotides outside the gene matches: 10. Here the CDR3 DNA reads TGTGCCAGCAGCCAAGGACGGGACAGGGGGAAGTACGAGCAGTACTTC. This gives the protein CASSQGRDRGKYEQYF.

The chain is built from TRBV28 and TRBJ2-3, with TRBD2 identical over 12 bases. CDR1 is MDHEN, CDR2 SYDVKM, per germline. V was clipped by 4 bases and J by 6 bases; unmatched bases: 8. CDR3 length equals 16 residues. Here the CDR3 reads CASSSRTSGDEDTQYF. CDR3 DNA: TGTGCCAGCAGTTCCCGGACTAGCGGGGATGAGGATACGCAGTATTTT.

This rearrangement joins TRBV4-1 to TRBJ2-5, with 7 bases fitting TRBD1. The CDR3 is 14 residues long. The germline gives CDR1 MGHRA, CDR2 YSYEKL. Trimming took 1 base from V and 3 from J; bases not matched to a gene: 2. DNA of the CDR3: TGCGCCAGCAGCCAAGGGGACAGTGAAGAGACCCAGTACTTC. Translated: CASSQGDSEETQYF.

The genes are TRBV5-6 and TRBJ1-5; no definite D call. Trimming left V 0 bases short and J 0 bases short, with 10 bases between. Per the germline V gene, CDR1 is SGHDT and CDR2 is YYEEEE. The CDR3 runs 16 residues. CDR3 residues: CASSLGSLYSNQPQHF. The CDR3 region has the DNA TGTGCCAGCAGCTTGGGTTCGCTCTATAGCAATCAGCCCCAGCATTTT.

The chain recombines TRBV6-5 with TRBJ1-5, with D unclear. Between the trimmed V and J ends, which lost 7 bases and 2 bases, there was a span of 9 bases. Per the germline V gene, CDR1 is MNHEY and CDR2 is SVGAGI. The CDR3 covers 13 residues. This CDR3 is CASTGFGNQPQHF. The CDR3 nucleotides are TGTGCCAGCACGGGTTTTGGCAATCAGCCCCAGCATTTT.

The CDR3 loop reads CASSYVGGRGENEQYF. The CDR3 DNA is TGTGCCAGCAGTTATGTGGGGGGCCGGGGGGAGAACGAGCAGTACTTC. This chain connects TRBV25-1 to TRBJ2-7; possible D gene TRBD2, 7 bases. CDR3 size: 16 residues. In germline, CDR1 is MGHDK, CDR2 SYGVNS. V lost 5 bases and J 5 bases, leaving 22 bases between the germline ends.

The chain joins TRBV24-1 to TRBJ1-5; 8 bases agree with TRBD1. Unmatched junction bases numbered 27, after V lost 7 bases and J lost 2 bases. This CDR3 comprises 22 residues. Germline CDR1 is KGHDR and CDR2 is SFDVKD. CDR3 protein: CATSRFETTPDRAEIGNQPQHF. The CDR3 coding sequence is TGTGCCACCAGCCGGTTTGAAACAACCCCGGACAGGGCTGAGATCGGCAATCAGCCCCAGCATTTT.

V usage is TRBV6-1 and J usage is TRBJ1-4; no clear D gene. The CDR3 covers 12 residues. The germline V gene encodes CDR1 MNHNS and CDR2 SASEGT. V lost 2 bases and J lost 8, with 6 bases in between. This CDR3 reads CASSERGEKLFF. The CDR3, as DNA: TGTGCCAGCAGTGAACGAGGGGAAAAACTGTTTTTT.

This clone appeared a single time. The chain uses TRBV30 and TRBJ1-1; D is unclear. In germline, CDR1 is GTSNPN, CDR2 SVGIG (reference sequence). V lost 4 bases, J lost 6 bases, and 18 bases lay in between. This CDR3 is built from 14 residues. This CDR3 is CAWTSRAGSAEAFF. The DNA of the CDR3 is TGTGCCTGGACCTCCCGGGCGGGTTCGGCTGAAGCTTTCTTT.

The V call is TRBV28, the J call TRBJ1-2; tentatively, D is TRBD1 (6 bases). Between the trimmed V and J ends, which lost 7 bases and 5 bases, there was a span of 20 bases. The CDR3 runs to 15 residues. Germline values: CDR1 MDHEN, CDR2 SYDVKM. The CDR3 DNA reads as TGTGCCAGCACTCACCAAGCGGGGACAAGGTATGGCTACACCTTC. It specifies CASTHQAGTRYGYTF.

V usage is TRBV19 and J usage is TRBJ1-2; D gene uncertain. This CDR3 has 17 residues. Germline V lookup: CDR1 LNHDA, CDR2 SQIVND (reference sequence). V was clipped by 3 bases and J by 8 bases, with 25 bases between them. The CDR3 coding sequence is TGTGCCAGTAGTATGCAGGCCAGCGGGCCCCGGAGAGGGGGCTACACCTTC. This encodes CASSMQASGPRRGGYTF.

This clone was found once. The J gene is TRBJ2-1, the V gene TRBV2; 9 bases match TRBD2. The CDR3 consists of 13 residues. The germline gives CDR1 SNHLY, CDR2 FYNNEI. V shed 8 bases and J 4 bases; nucleotides not matched to a gene: 3. The CDR3 loop reads CASSSGGYNEQFF. In nucleotides, the CDR3 is TGTGCCAGCTCCAGCGGGGGGTACAATGAGCAGTTCTTC.

The genes are TRBV7-9 and TRBJ1-6; 8 bases line up with TRBD1. J lost 13 bases, V lost 4 bases, and 9 bases had no gene match. Germline assignment: CDR1 SEHNR and CDR2 FQNEAQ (reference sequence). The CDR3 totals 14 residues. The CDR3 nucleotides read TGTGCCAGCAGCTCGGGACAGGTGTTCTATCCCCTCCACTTT. This sequence encodes CASSSGQVFYPLHF.

The V gene is TRBV18, the J gene TRBJ2-7, with TRBD2 identical over 8 bases. V lost 3 bases, J lost 3 bases, and 4 bases stayed unmatched. The V gene's germline CDR1 is KGHSH and CDR2 LQKENI. There are 14 residues in the CDR3. CDR3 protein: CASSPSREVYEQYF. The CDR3 DNA follows: TGTGCCAGCTCACCCTCGCGGGAGGTCTACGAGCAGTACTTC.

The chain employs TRBV4-3 and TRBJ1-1; perhaps TRBD1 as D (5 bases). The germline gives CDR1 LGHNA, CDR2 YSLEER. This CDR3 contains 14 residues. V gave up 4 bases and J gave up 0 bases, with 9 bases separating them. The CDR3 bases are TGCGCCAGCAGCCCCGGGGGAGTGAACACTGAAGCTTTCTTT. Translation gives CASSPGGVNTEAFF.

The J gene is TRBJ1-4, the V gene TRBV18; 8 bases align to TRBD1. Germline V gene data show CDR1 as KGHSH and CDR2 as LQKENI. The CDR3 totals 15 residues. V gave up 0 bases and J gave up 7 bases; unmatched junction bases: 4. The CDR3 region has the DNA TGTGCCAGCTCACCACCAATACAGGGGGGTGAAAAACTGTTTTTT. Its translation: CASSPPIQGGEKLFF.

The chain carries TRBV28 and TRBJ2-5, with D possibly being TRBD1 (6 bases). The CDR3 contains 14 residues. V was trimmed by 5 bases and J by 5 bases, leaving 15 bases between them. CDR1 is MDHEN, CDR2 SYDVKM, per germline. The CDR3 reads CASSHGQPRETQYF. CDR3 nucleotides: TGTGCCAGCAGTCATGGACAGCCGCGGGAGACCCAGTACTTC. Full variable domain (rest looked up from reference TRBV28 and TRBJ2-5): DVKVTQSSRYLVKRTGEKVFLECVQDMDHENMFWYRQDPGLGLRLIYFSYDVKMKEKGDIPEGYSVSREKKERFSLILESASTNQTSMYLCASSHGQPRETQYFGPGTRLLVL.

The rearrangement links TRBV4-3 to TRBJ2-3; D is undetermined. There are 16 residues in the CDR3. Germline assignment: CDR1 LGHNA and CDR2 YSLEER. The ends were cut back, 3 bases at V and 4 bases at J, with 17 bases in the middle. The CDR3 here is CASSQAPRPRSDTQYF. The CDR3 region has the DNA TGCGCCAGCAGCCAGGCCCCGCGGCCTCGCTCAGATACGCAGTATTTT.

The chain recombines TRBV5-1 with TRBJ1-5, with a tentative D call TRBD1 (6 bases). Germline V gene data show CDR1 as SGHRS and CDR2 as YFSETQ. The V end was cut by 4 bases, the J end by 0 bases, with 11 bases between. The CDR3 contains 15 residues. CDR3 sequence reads: CASSLGQSSNQPQHF. The CDR3 DNA reads TGCGCCAGCAGCCTAGGACAGTCTAGCAATCAGCCCCAGCATTTT.

The chain recombines TRBV27 with TRBJ1-5; D is ambiguous. V was trimmed by 2 bases and J by 9 bases, leaving 11 bases between them. From germline, CDR1 is MNHEY and CDR2 SMNVEV (reference sequence). The CDR3 runs 13 residues. The CDR3 coding sequence is TGTGCCAGCAGTTTAACATCGGGAGGGCCCCAGCATTTT. This sequence encodes CASSLTSGGPQHF.

This chain links TRBV7-3 with TRBJ2-3; 9 bases map to TRBD2. The germline V gene encodes CDR1 SGHTA and CDR2 FQGTGA. CDR3 length equals 15 residues. The trim removed 5 bases at V and 2 bases at J, leaving 5 bases unmatched. The CDR3 protein is CASSRLAAVTDTQYF. Written as DNA, the CDR3 is TGTGCCAGCAGCAGACTAGCGGCCGTCACAGATACGCAGTATTTT.

The CDR3 region has the DNA TGTGCCATCAGCAGCCCCGGGGGGAATCAGCCCCAGCATTTT. Its translation: CAISSPGGNQPQHF. The rearrangement joins TRBV10-3 to TRBJ1-5, with D maybe TRBD1 (5 bases). Germline-derived CDR1 and CDR2 are ENHRY and SYGVKD. Trimming left V 6 bases short and J 4 bases short, with 13 bases between. The CDR3 runs 14 residues.

The rearrangement links TRBV9 to TRBJ2-1; 9 bases agree with TRBD1. The ends lost 2 bases at V and 11 bases at J; junction bases unmatched: 5. There are 13 residues in the CDR3. The germline V gene encodes CDR1 SGDLS and CDR2 YYNGEE. The CDR3 DNA sequence: TGTGCCAGCAGCGTCGGGACAGGGTTACAGCAGTTCTTC. Its protein product is CASSVGTGLQQFF.

The V call is TRBV9, the J call TRBJ2-7; 14 bases match TRBD2. The J segment lost 5 bases and the V segment lost 0 bases, leaving 1 base of the junction unmatched. The CDR3 is 15 amino acids. The V gene's germline CDR1 is SGDLS and CDR2 YYNGEE. CDR3 DNA: TGTGCCAGCAGCGTAGGACTAGCGGGAGGGCACGAGCAGTACTTC. Protein: CASSVGLAGGHEQYF. The full variable domain, with the rest looked up from reference TRBV9 and TRBJ2-7, is DSGVTQTPKHLITATGQRVTLRCSPRSGDLSVYWYQQSLDQGLQFLIQYYNGEERAKGNILERFSAQQFPDLHSELNLSSLELGDSALYFCASSVGLAGGHEQYFGPGTRLTVT.

CDR3 in amino acids: CASSPPGQGFYEQYF. CDR3 DNA: TGTGCCAGCTCACCACCGGGACAGGGGTTTTACGAGCAGTACTTC. The rearrangement joins TRBV18 to TRBJ2-7; TRBD1 matches 10 bases. The length of the CDR3 is 15 residues. The V gene end was trimmed by 0 bases and the J gene end by 4 bases; junction bases not matched to a gene: 3. CDR1 is KGHSH, CDR2 LQKENI, per germline.

CDR3 region: CASGREPEETQYF. As DNA, the CDR3 is TGTGCTAGTGGTCGTGAGCCGGAAGAGACCCAGTACTTC. The chain couples TRBV12-5 to TRBJ2-5; no firm D call. Germline values: CDR1 LGHNT, CDR2 FRNRAP. Between the trimmed V and J ends, which lost 5 bases and 3 bases, there was a span of 10 bases. The CDR3 spans 13 residues.

This clone came up a few times. The chain recombines TRBV30 with TRBJ1-3, with 10 bases matching TRBD1. The junction had 16 bases not matched to a gene; V was cut back by 4 bases and J by 1 base. The CDR3 extends over 19 amino acids. The germline gives CDR1 GTSNPN, CDR2 SVGIG (reference sequence). The CDR3 loop reads CAWTLRGDRGPFSGNTIYF. CDR3 DNA: TGTGCCTGGACTCTACGGGGGGACAGGGGACCTTTTTCTGGAAACACCATATATTTT.

The genes are TRBV5-3 and TRBJ2-1, with 9 positions matching TRBD2. TRBV5-3 counts as an open reading frame of uncertain function. V was pared by 7 bases and J by 7 bases, with 15 bases of the junction left unmatched. This CDR3 region has 16 residues. CDR3 coding DNA: TGTGCCAGAGACTTTAGCGGGAGTTGTGGTTGGAATGAGCAGTTCTTC. Protein sequence: CARDFSGSCGWNEQFF.

J is TRBJ2-2 and V is TRBV12-5; a possible D gene is TRBD2 (7 bases). The CDR3 contains 20 residues. CDR1 is LGHNT and CDR2 is FRNRAP in the germline V gene. V lost 3 bases to trimming and J lost 3 bases, with 26 bases between them. The CDR3 nucleotides are TGTGCTAGTGGTTTAGCCCCGCCGGGGGGCCGACGGTCGGACACCGGGGAGCTGTTTTTT. It is translated as CASGLAPPGGRRSDTGELFF. Combining the CDR3 with reference TRBV12-5 and TRBJ2-2 gives the whole variable domain DARVTQTPRHKVTEMGQEVTMRCQPILGHNTVFWYRQTMMQGLELLAYFRNRAPLDDSGMPKDRFSAEMPDATLATLKIQPSEPRDSAVYFCASGLAPPGGRRSDTGELFFGEGSRLTVL.